Listed here are 28 T cell receptor beta chains from one sample, sequenced in a study of shared clonotypes between healthy human individuals. Clones were sequenced by immunoSEQ multiplex PCR, and TCRdb holds only the in-frame ones, with some missing. The sample has about 520,000 clones; around 96% are singletons. Specimen: naive CD4+ T cells sorted from blood. Subset: CD45RA+ positively selected. The receptors here all came from a woman aged 25 to 39 in good health.

This chain connects TRBV10-3 to TRBJ1-2, with 9 bases that match TRBD1. Trimming cost V 9 bases and J 4 bases; bases outside gene matches: 6. This CDR3 has 13 residues. Per germline, CDR1 ENHRY and CDR2 SYGVKD. The CDR3 loop reads CAIRDRAAYGYTF. The CDR3 coding sequence is TGTGCCATAAGGGACAGGGCGGCCTATGGCTACACCTTC.

The chain uses TRBV6-4 and TRBJ1-5, with 7 bases matching TRBD1. The CDR3 is 19 residues long. Germline V gives CDR1 MRHNA, CDR2 SNTAGT. V gave up 4 bases and J gave up 1 base; unmatched junction bases: 16. CDR3 protein: CASSVGPRRTGISNQPQHF. The CDR3 region has the DNA TGTGCCAGCAGTGTGGGGCCGCGACGGACAGGCATCAGCAATCAGCCCCAGCATTTT.

The CDR3 loop reads CASSKVRRAWTPYEQYF. The CDR3 bases are TGTGCCAGCAGCAAAGTTCGGCGGGCCTGGACCCCCTACGAGCAGTACTTC. The chain has TRBV21-1 and TRBJ2-5; TRBD2 was called by the table and not checked on the DNA. The DNA end favors TRBJ2-7, so the J call may be wrong. TRBV21-1 is a known pseudogene. The CDR3 length is 17 residues.

The rearrangement uses TRBV2 and TRBJ2-3, with 12 bases identical to TRBD2. The germline CDR1 and CDR2 sequences are SNHLY and FYNNEI. J was trimmed by 3 bases and V by 6 bases; bases with no gene match: 4. The CDR3 is made up of 15 amino acids. CDR3: CASRPGLAGTDTQYF. As DNA, the CDR3 is TGTGCCAGCAGGCCGGGACTAGCGGGTACAGATACGCAGTATTTT. Filled out from reference TRBV2 and TRBJ2-3, the complete variable domain reads EPEVTQTPSHQVTQMGQEVILRCVPISNHLYFYWYRQILGQKVEFLVSFYNNEISEKSEIFDDQFSVERPDGSNFTLKIRSTKLEDSAMYFCASRPGLAGTDTQYFGPGTRLTVL.

This clone was detected only once. The CDR3 sequence is CAWSSAGVFGQYF. The CDR3 DNA sequence: TGTGCCTGGAGCTCGGCGGGAGTTTTCGGGCAGTACTTC. The V and J genes are TRBV30 and TRBJ2-7; 7 bases fit TRBD2. Per the germline V gene, CDR1 is GTSNPN and CDR2 is SVGIG (reference sequence). CDR3 length equals 13 residues. Unmatched junction bases numbered 11, after V lost 3 bases and J lost 9 bases.

J is TRBJ2-1 and V is TRBV4-2; tentative D call: TRBD2 (5 bases). This CDR3 comprises 17 residues. Germline CDR1 is LGHNA and CDR2 is YNFKEQ. The germline V and J ends were trimmed by 2 bases and 0 bases, with 14 bases remaining between them. The CDR3 region has the DNA TGTGCCAGCAGCCAAAACGGCGCGGGCAGCTCCTACAATGAGCAGTTCTTC. It codes for CASSQNGAGSSYNEQFF.

The V gene is TRBV19, the J gene TRBJ1-5; TRBD1 might be the D (5 bases). V shed 7 bases and J shed 9 bases, with 22 bases lying between them. From germline, CDR1 is LNHDA and CDR2 SQIVND (reference sequence). The CDR3 is made up of 15 amino acids. CDR3 in DNA: TGTGCCAGTATCTCCATCGACCGTCCTAGGGGGCCCCAGCATTTT. This sequence encodes CASISIDRPRGPQHF.

V gene TRBV27 combines with J gene TRBJ2-3, with TRBD2 matching over 7 bases. The CDR3 loop spans 16 amino acids. Germline CDR1 is MNHEY and CDR2 is SMNVEV (reference sequence). V was pared by 9 bases and J by 3 bases, with 15 bases of the junction left unmatched. In nucleotides, the CDR3 is TGTGCCAGTAGATGGCGGGAGAGTTCAGGGACAGATACGCAGTATTTT. Translation: CASRWRESSGTDTQYF.

This sequence joins TRBV19 and TRBJ2-3, with no clear D. V dropped 7 bases and J dropped 0 bases, with 14 bases sitting between them. The CDR3 spans 15 residues. The germline V gene has CDR1 LNHDA and CDR2 SQIVND (reference sequence). CDR3 protein: CASNTGADSTDTQYF. In DNA form, the CDR3 reads TGTGCCAGTAACACTGGAGCAGATAGCACAGATACGCAGTATTTT. The entire variable domain, with the rest obtained from reference TRBV19 and TRBJ2-3, is as follows: DGGITQSPKYLFRKEGQNVTLSCEQNLNHDAMYWYRQDPGQGLRLIYYSQIVNDFQKGDIAEGYSVSREKKESFPLTVTSAQKNPTAFYLCASNTGADSTDTQYFGPGTRLTVL.

V usage is TRBV2 and J usage is TRBJ1-6; D unresolved. Looked up from germline, CDR1 is SNHLY and CDR2 is FYNNEI. This CDR3 is built from 14 residues. The V end lost 6 bases, the J end lost 6 bases, and 12 bases lay between the germline ends. The CDR3 nucleotides read TGTGCCAGCAGCTTGGCCAGAGGTAATTCACCCCTCCACTTT. As protein: CASSLARGNSPLHF.

The chain joins TRBV28 to TRBJ1-5; D is undetermined. Per germline, CDR1 MDHEN and CDR2 SYDVKM. The V gene lost 5 bases and the J gene lost 1 base, with 12 bases spanning the gap. The CDR3 is made up of 15 amino acids. CDR3 region: CASSLPTDSNQPQHF. DNA for the CDR3: TGTGCCAGCAGTCTCCCAACAGACAGCAATCAGCCCCAGCATTTT.

A few counts support this clone. The V and J genes are TRBV9 and TRBJ2-1, with D maybe TRBD2 (5 bases). V lost 0 bases, J lost 0 bases, and 7 bases lay in between. The CDR3 sequence is 15 residues long. Germline CDR1 and CDR2: SGDLS and YYNGEE. For the CDR3, the DNA is TGTGCCAGCAGCGTAGACGGGAACTCCTACAATGAGCAGTTCTTC. Amino acid sequence: CASSVDGNSYNEQFF.

V is TRBV9 and J is TRBJ2-3; 12 bases are a match to TRBD2. Germline CDR1 is SGDLS and CDR2 is YYNGEE. The ends lost 3 bases at V and 1 base at J; junction bases unmatched: 3. The length of the CDR3 is 16 residues. In nucleotides, the CDR3 is TGTGCCAGCAGCGCACGGACTAGCGGGGGCACAGATACGCAGTATTTT. Translated, it gives CASSARTSGGTDTQYF.

The V call is TRBV28, the J call TRBJ2-7, with TRBD2 matching over 9 bases. The CDR3 runs to 17 residues. The V gene's germline CDR1 is MDHEN and CDR2 SYDVKM. V dropped 5 bases and J dropped 0; count of bases not matched to a gene: 11. The CDR3 nucleotides read TGTGCCAGCAGTGGGGTCATGGCGGGAGGGCCCTCCTACGAGCAGTACTTC. Translated, it gives CASSGVMAGGPSYEQYF.

V is TRBV7-9 and J is TRBJ1-2; possible D gene TRBD1, 6 bases. Germline lookup yields CDR1 SEHNR and CDR2 FQNEAQ (reference sequence). The CDR3 totals 16 residues. The V and J ends lost 1 base and 4 bases respectively, with 16 bases between them. CDR3 region: CASSLGPEGGGYGYTF. The CDR3 nucleotides are TGTGCCAGCAGCTTAGGTCCGGAGGGGGGCGGCTATGGCTACACCTTC.

The rearrangement links TRBV19 to TRBJ1-1; perhaps TRBD1 as D (5 bases). Germline loops: CDR1 LNHDA, CDR2 SQIVND (reference sequence). CDR3 length: 17 amino acids. Trimming removed 9 bases at V and 4 bases at J, with 27 bases between. DNA for the CDR3: TGTGCCAGAAACGTGAACCAGCCGGGGCCGGAATGCACTGAAGCTTTCTTT. Protein product: CARNVNQPGPECTEAFF.

The CDR3 bases are TGTGCCAGCAGGATGGTCTTCGATAGCAATCAGCCCCAGCATTTT. This encodes CASRMVFDSNQPQHF. The J gene is TRBJ1-5, the V gene TRBV6-1, with D unresolved. V lost 6 bases and J 0 bases, leaving 12 bases between the germline ends. Per germline, CDR1 MNHNS and CDR2 SASEGT. CDR3 length equals 15 residues.

The gene calls are TRBV9 and TRBJ2-3; D call uncertain. Germline V gene lookup returns CDR1 SGDLS and CDR2 YYNGEE. Trimming shortened V by 0 bases and J by 3 bases, and 8 bases separated the two germline ends. This CDR3 is built from 14 residues. In nucleotides, the CDR3 is TGTGCCAGCAGCGTAGTTGGCAAAACAGATACGCAGTATTTT. Its protein is CASSVVGKTDTQYF.

Comments on this clone: One junction end does not reproduce the germline sequence, and a read error may be involved. CDR3 sequence (DNA): TGTGCCAGTAGAATAGATCGGGGGGGGGATCAGCCCCAGCATTTT. Translation gives CASRIDRGGDQPQHF. The J gene is TRBJ1-5, the V gene TRBV19; tentative D call: TRBD1 (5 bases). The CDR3 runs to 15 residues. Germline V gives CDR1 LNHDA, CDR2 SQIVND (reference sequence).

The chain recombines TRBV28 with TRBJ2-5; D is possibly TRBD1 or TRBD2 (5 bases each). The DNA end lines up better with TRBJ2-7; the J call may be wrong. Germline loops: CDR1 MDHEN, CDR2 SYDVKM. This CDR3 is 14 amino acids long. The CDR3 loop is CASSSGHRSDEQYF. The CDR3 DNA reads as TGTGCCAGCAGTTCGGGGCACAGGTCCGACGAGCAGTACTTC.

The rearrangement uses TRBV7-3 and TRBJ2-3, with 11 bases that match TRBD2. From germline, CDR1 is SGHTA and CDR2 FQGTGA. The CDR3 contains 16 residues. J gave up 3 bases and V 3 bases, and 5 bases lay outside the gene matches. DNA for the CDR3: TGTGCCAGCAGCTTGGGAACTAGCGGGAGAACAGATACGCAGTATTTT. Its protein is CASSLGTSGRTDTQYF. Full variable domain (outside the CDR3, taken from reference TRBV7-3 and TRBJ2-3): GAGVSQTPSNKVTEKGKYVELRCDPISGHTALYWYRQSLGQGPEFLIYFQGTGAADDSGLPNDRFFAVRPEGSVSTLKIQRTERGDSAVYLCASSLGTSGRTDTQYFGPGTRLTVL.

Worth noting for this clone: Because the CDR3 is missing its conserved closing phenylalanine or tryptophan, this is likely a read error. The limits of the CDR3 on the DNA are not certain, so only TCRdb's listed CDR3 is given. V gene TRBV2 combines with J gene TRBJ2-3; the table assigns TRBD2, which was not confirmed against the DNA. The CDR3 has 11 residues if both end residues are counted. Germline V gives CDR1 SNHLY, CDR2 FYNNEI. This CDR3 reads CASSVVTDLAL.

V gene TRBV28 combines with J gene TRBJ2-7; 14 bases line up with TRBD2. V was clipped by 8 bases and J by 1 base; unmatched bases: 4. The CDR3 is 15 amino acids. Germline V gene sequence: CDR1 MDHEN, CDR2 SYDVKM. CDR3 nucleotide sequence: TGTGCCAGCCGACTAGCGGGAGGGTCTTCCTACGAGCAGTACTTC. Protein product: CASRLAGGSSYEQYF. Using reference TRBV28 and TRBJ2-7 for the parts outside the CDR3, the full variable domain is DVKVTQSSRYLVKRTGEKVFLECVQDMDHENMFWYRQDPGLGLRLIYFSYDVKMKEKGDIPEGYSVSREKKERFSLILESASTNQTSMYLCASRLAGGSSYEQYFGPGTRLTVT.

The chain is built from TRBV2 and TRBJ2-7; D is perhaps TRBD1 (6 bases). The CDR3 length is 14 residues. Germline V lookup: CDR1 SNHLY, CDR2 FYNNEI. V lost 2 bases and J 5 bases, leaving 13 bases between the germline ends. The CDR3 bases are TGTGCCAGCAGTGAACAGGGACACCGAAACGAGCAGTACTTC. Translating it yields CASSEQGHRNEQYF.

This chain connects TRBV18 to TRBJ2-7; D might be TRBD2 (5 bases). CDR3 length equals 14 residues. V gave up 3 bases and J gave up 0 bases, with 9 bases separating them. Germline V gene lookup returns CDR1 KGHSH and CDR2 LQKENI. The CDR3: CASSPGENSYEQYF. CDR3 DNA: TGTGCCAGCTCACCGGGAGAGAACTCCTACGAGCAGTACTTC.

V usage is TRBV19 and J usage is TRBJ1-5; no firm D call. Germline V gene data show CDR1 as LNHDA and CDR2 as SQIVND (reference sequence). The CDR3 contains 13 residues. V was clipped by 3 bases and J by 3 bases, with 6 bases between them. The CDR3: CASSIVLNQPQHF. CDR3 sequence (DNA): TGTGCCAGTAGTATTGTTCTCAATCAGCCCCAGCATTTT. The entire variable domain, with the rest obtained from reference TRBV19 and TRBJ1-5, is as follows: DGGITQSPKYLFRKEGQNVTLSCEQNLNHDAMYWYRQDPGQGLRLIYYSQIVNDFQKGDIAEGYSVSREKKESFPLTVTSAQKNPTAFYLCASSIVLNQPQHFGDGTRLSIL.

The CDR3 spells CASSQGALAGGFGFTDTQYF. The CDR3, as DNA: TGTGCCAGCAGCCAAGGTGCTCTAGCGGGAGGTTTTGGTTTCACAGATACGCAGTATTTT. V gene TRBV4-2 combines with J gene TRBJ2-3; 11 bases match TRBD2. The germline V gene encodes CDR1 LGHNA and CDR2 YNFKEQ. V was clipped by 1 base and J by 2 bases; unmatched bases: 14. This CDR3 spans 20 amino acids.

V and J are TRBV11-3 and TRBJ2-2, with a possible D match to TRBD2 (5 bases). The V end was cut by 5 bases, the J end by 7 bases, with 14 bases between. CDR1 is SGHNT and CDR2 is YENEEA in the germline V gene. The CDR3 is 14 amino acids. The CDR3 bases are TGTGCCAGCAGCACGGGAACAGCTTACGGGGAGCTGTTTTTT. It encodes CASSTGTAYGELFF. Full variable domain (rest looked up from reference TRBV11-3 and TRBJ2-2): EAGVVQSPRYKIIEKKQPVAFWCNPISGHNTLYWYLQNLGQGPELLIRYENEEAVDDSQLPKDRFSAERLKGVDSTLKIQPAELGDSAVYLCASSTGTAYGELFFGEGSRLTVL.